The clone carrying this T cell receptor beta chain was observed a single time. This specimen comes from a study of blood T cell repertoires in COVID-19. Study-level information: PBMCs, B-cell-depleted T cells, or T cells were the source of the cDNA or gDNA that made up the material.

V lost 4 bases and J lost 4, with 17 bases in between. Per germline, CDR1 SGDLS and CDR2 YYNGEE. The CDR3 sequence is 16 residues long. Assay used: immunoSEQ multiplex PCR; TCRdb lists only in-frame clones, some missing. The table records about 64,000 clones, about nine tenths of them present only once. The TCR comes from a man aged 50 to 60 with active COVID-19. Sequenced sample: peripheral blood. This rearrangement joins TRBV9 to TRBJ2-2; D is perhaps TRBD1 (6 bases). The CDR3 DNA follows: TGTGCCAGCAGCCCCCGCGCAGCAGGGGCCACCGGGGAGCTGTTTTTT. The encoded protein is CASSPRAAGATGELFF.